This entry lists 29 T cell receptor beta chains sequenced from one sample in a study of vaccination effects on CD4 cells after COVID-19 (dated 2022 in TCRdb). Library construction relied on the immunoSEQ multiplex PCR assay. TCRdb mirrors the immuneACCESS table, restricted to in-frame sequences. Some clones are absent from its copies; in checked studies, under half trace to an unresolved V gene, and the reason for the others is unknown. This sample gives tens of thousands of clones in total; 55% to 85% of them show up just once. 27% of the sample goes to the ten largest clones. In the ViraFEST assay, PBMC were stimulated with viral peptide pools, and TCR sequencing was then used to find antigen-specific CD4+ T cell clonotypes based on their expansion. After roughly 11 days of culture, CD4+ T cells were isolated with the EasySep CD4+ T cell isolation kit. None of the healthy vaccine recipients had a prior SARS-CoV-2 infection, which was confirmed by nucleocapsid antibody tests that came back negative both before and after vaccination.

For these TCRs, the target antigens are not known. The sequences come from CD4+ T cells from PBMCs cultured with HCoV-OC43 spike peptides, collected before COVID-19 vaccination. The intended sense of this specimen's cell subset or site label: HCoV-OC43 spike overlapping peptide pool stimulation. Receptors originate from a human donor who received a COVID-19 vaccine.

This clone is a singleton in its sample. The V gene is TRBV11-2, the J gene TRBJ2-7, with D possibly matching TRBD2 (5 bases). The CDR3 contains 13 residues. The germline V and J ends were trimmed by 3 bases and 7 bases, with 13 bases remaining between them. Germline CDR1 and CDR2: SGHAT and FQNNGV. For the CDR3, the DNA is TGTGCCAGCAGCTTGGCGGGCGGAACGGAGCAGTACTTC. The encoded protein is CASSLAGGTEQYF.

The CDR3 DNA reads as TGTGCCAGTCTTCGGGGACAGGGGGATTTCAATGAGCAGTTCTTC. Its protein product is CASLRGQGDFNEQFF. The V call is TRBV19, the J call TRBJ2-1; 11 bases align to TRBD1. Germline V gene data show CDR1 as LNHDA and CDR2 as SQIVND (reference sequence). This CDR3 comprises 15 residues. Germline trimming cut 8 bases from V and 6 bases from J; bases unmatched to any gene: 9.

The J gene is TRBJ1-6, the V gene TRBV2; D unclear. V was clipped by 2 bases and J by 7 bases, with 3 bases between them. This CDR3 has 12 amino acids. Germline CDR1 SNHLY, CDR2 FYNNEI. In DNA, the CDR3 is TGTGCCAGCAGTGAATCCAATTCACCCCTCCACTTT. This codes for CASSESNSPLHF.

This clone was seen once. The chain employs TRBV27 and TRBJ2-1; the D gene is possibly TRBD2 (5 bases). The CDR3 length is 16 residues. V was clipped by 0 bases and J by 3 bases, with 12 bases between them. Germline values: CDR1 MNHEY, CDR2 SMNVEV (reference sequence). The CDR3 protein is CASSLSARVLYNEQFF. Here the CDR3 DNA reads TGTGCCAGCAGTTTATCGGCGAGGGTTCTCTACAATGAGCAGTTCTTC.

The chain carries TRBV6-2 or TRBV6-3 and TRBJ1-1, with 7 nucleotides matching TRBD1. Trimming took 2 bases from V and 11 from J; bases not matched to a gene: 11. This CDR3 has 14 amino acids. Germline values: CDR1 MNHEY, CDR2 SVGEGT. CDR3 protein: CASSYPTADRDAFF. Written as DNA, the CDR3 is TGTGCCAGCAGTTACCCCACGGCAGACAGGGACGCTTTCTTT.

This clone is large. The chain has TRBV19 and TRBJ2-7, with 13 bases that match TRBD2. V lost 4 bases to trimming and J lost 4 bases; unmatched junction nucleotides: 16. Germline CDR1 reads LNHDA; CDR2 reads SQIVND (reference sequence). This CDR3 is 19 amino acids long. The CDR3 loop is CASSRGAGLAGESAYEQYF. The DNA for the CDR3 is TGTGCCAGTAGTAGAGGCGCAGGACTAGCGGGAGAAAGTGCGTACGAGCAGTACTTC.

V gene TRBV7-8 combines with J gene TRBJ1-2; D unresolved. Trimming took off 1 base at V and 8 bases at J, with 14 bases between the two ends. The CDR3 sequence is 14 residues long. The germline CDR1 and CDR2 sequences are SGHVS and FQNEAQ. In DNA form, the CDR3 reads TGTGCCAGCAGCTTAGGGGGAATGGCGGGCGGCTACACCTTC. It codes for CASSLGGMAGGYTF. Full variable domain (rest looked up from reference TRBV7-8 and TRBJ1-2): GAGVSQSPRYKVAKRGQDVALRCDPISGHVSLFWYQQALGQGPEFLTYFQNEAQLDKSGLPSDRFFAERPEGSVSTLKIQRTQQEDSAVYLCASSLGGMAGGYTFGSGTRLTVV.

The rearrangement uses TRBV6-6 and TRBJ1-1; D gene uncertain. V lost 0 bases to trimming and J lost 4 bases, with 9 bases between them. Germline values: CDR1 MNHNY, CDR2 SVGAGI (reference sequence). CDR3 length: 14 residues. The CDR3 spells CASSYSARGTEAFF. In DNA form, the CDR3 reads TGTGCCAGCAGTTACTCGGCTCGGGGCACTGAAGCTTTCTTT.

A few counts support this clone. The chain's CDR3 is CASSQDIGTGSGYTF. The CDR3 nucleotides read TGTGCCAGCAGCCAAGATATTGGGACAGGATCGGGCTACACCTTC. The gene calls are TRBV3-1 (or the pseudogene TRBV3-2) and TRBJ1-2; 8 bases align to TRBD1. Trimming removed 0 bases from V and 8 bases from J; junction bases left unmatched: 8. CDR1 is LGHDT and CDR2 is YNNKEL in the germline V gene (reference sequence). CDR3 length: 15 residues.

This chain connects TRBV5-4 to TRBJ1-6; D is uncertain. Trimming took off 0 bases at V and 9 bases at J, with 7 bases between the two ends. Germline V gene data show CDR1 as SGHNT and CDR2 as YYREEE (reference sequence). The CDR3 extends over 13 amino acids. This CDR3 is CASSLEMGSPLHF. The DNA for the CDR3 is TGTGCCAGCAGCTTGGAAATGGGTTCACCCCTCCACTTT. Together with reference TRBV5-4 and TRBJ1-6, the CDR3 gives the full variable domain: ETGVTQSPTHLIKTRGQQVTLRCSSQSGHNTVSWYQQALGQGPQFIFQYYREEENGRGNFPPRFSGLQFPNYSSELNVNALELDDSALYLCASSLEMGSPLHFGNGTRLTVT.

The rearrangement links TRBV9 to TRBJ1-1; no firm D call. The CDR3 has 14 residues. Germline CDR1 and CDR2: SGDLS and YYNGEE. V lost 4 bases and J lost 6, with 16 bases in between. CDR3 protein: CASSPQPFTSEAFF. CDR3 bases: TGTGCCAGCAGCCCCCAACCATTCACATCTGAAGCTTTCTTT.

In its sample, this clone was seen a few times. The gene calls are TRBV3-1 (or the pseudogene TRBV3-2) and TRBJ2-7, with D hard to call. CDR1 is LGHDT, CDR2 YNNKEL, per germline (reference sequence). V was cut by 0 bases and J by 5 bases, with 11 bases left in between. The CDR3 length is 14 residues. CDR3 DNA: TGTGCCAGCAGCCAAGAAAAGGGTAGGGACGAGCAGTACTTC. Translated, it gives CASSQEKGRDEQYF.

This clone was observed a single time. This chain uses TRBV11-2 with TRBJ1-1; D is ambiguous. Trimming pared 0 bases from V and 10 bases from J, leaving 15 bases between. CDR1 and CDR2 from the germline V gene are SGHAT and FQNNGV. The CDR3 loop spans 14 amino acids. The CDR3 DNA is TGTGCCAGCAGCTTAGAGGGGAGGGCACTTAGAGCTTTCTTT. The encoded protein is CASSLEGRALRAFF.

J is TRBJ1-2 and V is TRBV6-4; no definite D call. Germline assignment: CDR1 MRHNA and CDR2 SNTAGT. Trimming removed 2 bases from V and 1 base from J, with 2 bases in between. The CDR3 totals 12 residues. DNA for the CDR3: TGTGCCAGCAGTGACAATAACTATGGCTACACCTTC. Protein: CASSDNNYGYTF.

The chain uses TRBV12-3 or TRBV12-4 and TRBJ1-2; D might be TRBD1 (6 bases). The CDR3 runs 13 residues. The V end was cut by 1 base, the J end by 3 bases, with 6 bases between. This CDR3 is CASSLDRDYGYTF. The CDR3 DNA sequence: TGTGCCAGCAGTTTAGACAGGGACTATGGCTACACCTTC.

For the CDR3, the DNA is TGCGCCAGCAGCTTGGTGGGACAGGGGTTAACCGGGGAGCTGTTTTTT. It is translated as CASSLVGQGLTGELFF. The chain is built from TRBV5-1 and TRBJ2-2, with 10 bases fitting TRBD1. The CDR3 has 16 residues. Per the germline V gene, CDR1 is SGHRS and CDR2 is YFSETQ. Trimming cost V 0 bases and J 5 bases; bases outside gene matches: 4.

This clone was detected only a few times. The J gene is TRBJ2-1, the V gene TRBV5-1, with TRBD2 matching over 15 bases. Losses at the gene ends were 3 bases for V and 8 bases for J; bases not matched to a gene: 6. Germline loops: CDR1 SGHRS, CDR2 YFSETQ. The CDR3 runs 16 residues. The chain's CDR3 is CASSSGLAGGLDEQFF. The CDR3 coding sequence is TGCGCCAGCAGCTCGGGACTAGCGGGGGGATTAGATGAGCAGTTCTTC.

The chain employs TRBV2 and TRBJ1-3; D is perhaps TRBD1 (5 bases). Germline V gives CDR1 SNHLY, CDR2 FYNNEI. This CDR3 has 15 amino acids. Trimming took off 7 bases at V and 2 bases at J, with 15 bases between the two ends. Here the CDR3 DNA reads TGTGCCAGCACCGGACCGGGGGGTCCTGGAAACACCATATATTTT. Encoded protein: CASTGPGGPGNTIYF.

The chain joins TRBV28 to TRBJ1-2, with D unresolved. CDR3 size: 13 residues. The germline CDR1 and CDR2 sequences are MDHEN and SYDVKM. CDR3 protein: CVWRYLANYGYTF. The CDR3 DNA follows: TGTGTTTGGAGGTACCTCGCTAACTATGGCTACACCTTC.

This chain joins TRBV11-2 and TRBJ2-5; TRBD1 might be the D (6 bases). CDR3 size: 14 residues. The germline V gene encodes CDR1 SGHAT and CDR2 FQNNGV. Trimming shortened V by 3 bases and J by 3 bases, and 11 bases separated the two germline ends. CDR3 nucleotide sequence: TGTGCCAGCAGCTTTACCGGGACAAAAGAGACCCAGTACTTC. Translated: CASSFTGTKETQYF.

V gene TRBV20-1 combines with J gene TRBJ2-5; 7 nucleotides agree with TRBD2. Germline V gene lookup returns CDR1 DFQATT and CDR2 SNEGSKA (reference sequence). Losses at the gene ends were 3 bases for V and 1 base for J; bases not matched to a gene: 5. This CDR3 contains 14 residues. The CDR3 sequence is CSASGGGLQETQYF. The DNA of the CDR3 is TGCAGTGCTAGTGGCGGGGGACTCCAAGAGACCCAGTACTTC.

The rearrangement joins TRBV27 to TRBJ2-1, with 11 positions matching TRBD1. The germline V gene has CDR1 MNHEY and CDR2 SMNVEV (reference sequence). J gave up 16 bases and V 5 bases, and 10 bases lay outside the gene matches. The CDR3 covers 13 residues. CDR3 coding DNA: TGTGCCAGCAGTCCGGACAGGGGGCCCCGTCGTTTCTTC. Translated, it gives CASSPDRGPRRFF.

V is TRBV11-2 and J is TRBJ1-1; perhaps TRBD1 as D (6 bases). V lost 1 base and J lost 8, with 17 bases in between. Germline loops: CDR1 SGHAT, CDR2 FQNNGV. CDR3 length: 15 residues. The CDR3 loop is CASSLVGRGKGEAFF. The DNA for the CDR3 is TGTGCCAGCAGCTTAGTGGGTAGGGGGAAGGGAGAAGCTTTCTTT.

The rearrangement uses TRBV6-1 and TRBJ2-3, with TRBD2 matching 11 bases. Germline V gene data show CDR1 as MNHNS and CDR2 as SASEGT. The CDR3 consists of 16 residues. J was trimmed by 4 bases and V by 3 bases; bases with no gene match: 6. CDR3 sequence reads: CASSDEVAGGPDTQYF. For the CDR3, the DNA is TGTGCCAGCAGTGACGAGGTAGCGGGAGGGCCAGATACGCAGTATTTT.

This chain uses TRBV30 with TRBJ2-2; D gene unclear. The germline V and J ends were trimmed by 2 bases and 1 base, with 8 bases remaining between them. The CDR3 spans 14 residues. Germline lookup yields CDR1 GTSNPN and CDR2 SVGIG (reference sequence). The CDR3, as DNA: TGTGCCTGGAGTCGACGGCGGAACACCGGGGAGCTGTTTTTT. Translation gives CAWSRRRNTGELFF.

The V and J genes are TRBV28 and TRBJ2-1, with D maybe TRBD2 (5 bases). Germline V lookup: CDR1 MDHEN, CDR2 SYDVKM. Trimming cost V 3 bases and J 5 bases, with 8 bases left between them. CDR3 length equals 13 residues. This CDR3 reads CASSLIGNNEQFF. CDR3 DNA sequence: TGTGCCAGCAGTTTGATCGGGAACAATGAGCAGTTCTTC.

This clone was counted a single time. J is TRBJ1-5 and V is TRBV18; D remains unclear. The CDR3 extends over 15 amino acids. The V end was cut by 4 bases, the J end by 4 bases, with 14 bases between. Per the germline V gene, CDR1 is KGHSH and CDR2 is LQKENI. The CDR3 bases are TGTGCCAGCTCACGGGAGGGTTTAGCTAATCAGCCCCAGCATTTT. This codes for CASSREGLANQPQHF. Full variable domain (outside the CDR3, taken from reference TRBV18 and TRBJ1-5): NAGVMQNPRHLVRRRGQEARLRCSPMKGHSHVYWYRQLPEEGLKFMVYLQKENIIDESGMPKERFSAEFPKEGPSILRIQQVVRGDSAAYFCASSREGLANQPQHFGDGTRLSIL.

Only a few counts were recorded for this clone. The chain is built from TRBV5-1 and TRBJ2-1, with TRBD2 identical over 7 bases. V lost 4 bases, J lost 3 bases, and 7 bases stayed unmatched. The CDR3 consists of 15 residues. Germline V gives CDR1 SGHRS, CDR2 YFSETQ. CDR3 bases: TGCGCCAGCAGCATGGCGGGGGACGTCTACAATGAGCAGTTCTTC. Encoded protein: CASSMAGDVYNEQFF.

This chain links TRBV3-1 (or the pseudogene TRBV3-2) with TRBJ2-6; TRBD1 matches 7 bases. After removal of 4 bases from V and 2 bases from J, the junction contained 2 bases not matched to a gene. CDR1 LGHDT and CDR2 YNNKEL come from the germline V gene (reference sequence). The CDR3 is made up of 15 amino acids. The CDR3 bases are TGTGCCAGCAGCCCTGGGACAGCTGGGGCCAACGTCCTGACTTTC. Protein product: CASSPGTAGANVLTF.